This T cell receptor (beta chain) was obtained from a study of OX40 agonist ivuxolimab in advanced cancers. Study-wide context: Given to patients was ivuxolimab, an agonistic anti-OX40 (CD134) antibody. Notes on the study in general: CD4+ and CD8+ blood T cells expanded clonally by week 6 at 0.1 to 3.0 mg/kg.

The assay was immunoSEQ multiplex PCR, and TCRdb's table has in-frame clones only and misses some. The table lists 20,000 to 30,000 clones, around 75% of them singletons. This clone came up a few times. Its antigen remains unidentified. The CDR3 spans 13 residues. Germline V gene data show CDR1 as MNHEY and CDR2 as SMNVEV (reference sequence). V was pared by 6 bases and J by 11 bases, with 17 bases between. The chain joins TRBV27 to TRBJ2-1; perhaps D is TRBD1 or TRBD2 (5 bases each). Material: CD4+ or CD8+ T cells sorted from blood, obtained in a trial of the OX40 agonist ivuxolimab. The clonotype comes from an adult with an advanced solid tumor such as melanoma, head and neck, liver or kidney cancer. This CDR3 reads CASSSNSGTQQFF. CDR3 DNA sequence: TGTGCCAGCAGCTCCAATTCCGGGACGCAGCAGTTCTTC.